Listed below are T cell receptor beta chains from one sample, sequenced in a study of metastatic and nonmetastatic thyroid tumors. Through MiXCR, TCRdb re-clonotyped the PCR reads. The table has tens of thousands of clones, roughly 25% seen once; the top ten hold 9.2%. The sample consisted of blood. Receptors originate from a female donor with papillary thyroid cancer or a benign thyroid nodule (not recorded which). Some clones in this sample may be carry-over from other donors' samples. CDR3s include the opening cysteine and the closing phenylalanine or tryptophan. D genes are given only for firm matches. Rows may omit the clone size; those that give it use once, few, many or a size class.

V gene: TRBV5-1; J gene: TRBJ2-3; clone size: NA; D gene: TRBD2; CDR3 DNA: TGCGCCAGCAGCTCCACTAGCGGTACGACAGATACGCACTATTTT; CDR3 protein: CASSSTSGTTDTHYF
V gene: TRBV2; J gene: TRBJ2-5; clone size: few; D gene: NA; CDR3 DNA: TGTGCCAGCAGTGGAACAGGGTCCGGCGAGACCCAGTACTTC; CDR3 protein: CASSGTGSGETQYF
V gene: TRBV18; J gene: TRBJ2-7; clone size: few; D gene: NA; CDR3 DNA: TGTGCCAGCCGGAGTTACTACGAGCAGTACTTC; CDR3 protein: CASRSYYEQYF
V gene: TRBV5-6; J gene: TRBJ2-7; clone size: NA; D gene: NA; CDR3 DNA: TGTGCCAGCAGCTTGACTGGGACACCCTACGAGCAGTACTTC; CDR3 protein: CASSLTGTPYEQYF
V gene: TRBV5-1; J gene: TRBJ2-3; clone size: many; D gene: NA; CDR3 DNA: TGCGCCAGCAGCTTGGTAGAGGACTCCACAGATACGCAGTATTTT; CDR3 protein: CASSLVEDSTDTQYF
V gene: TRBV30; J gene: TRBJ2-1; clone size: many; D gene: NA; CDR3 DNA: TGTGCCTGGAGTACCCCCGGGACTTACTTCTCCGAGGATGAGCAGTTCTTC; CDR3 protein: CAWSTPGTYFSEDEQFF
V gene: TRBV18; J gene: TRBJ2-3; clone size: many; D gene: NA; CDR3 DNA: TGTGCCAGCTCACCGCAAGATACGCAGTATTTT; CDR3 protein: CASSPQDTQYF
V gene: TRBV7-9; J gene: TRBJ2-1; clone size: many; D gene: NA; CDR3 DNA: TGTGCCAGCAGCTTATATACCGGGACGGATGAGCAGTTCTTC; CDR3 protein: CASSLYTGTDEQFF
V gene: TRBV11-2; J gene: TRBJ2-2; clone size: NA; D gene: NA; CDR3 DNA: TGTGCCAGCAGCAACCGTCCGCGGCGGCGGGATCTCACCGGGGAGCTGTTTTTT; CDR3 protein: CASSNRPRRRDLTGELFF
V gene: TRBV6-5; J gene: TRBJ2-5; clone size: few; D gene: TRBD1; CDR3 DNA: TGTGCCAGCAGTTACGGGTCGGGACAGGCAAAGACCCAGTACTTC; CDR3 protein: CASSYGSGQAKTQYF
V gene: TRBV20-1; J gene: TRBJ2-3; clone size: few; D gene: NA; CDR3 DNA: TGCAGTGGTGGTGGGTGGCCAGATACGCAGTATTTT; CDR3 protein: CSGGGWPDTQYF
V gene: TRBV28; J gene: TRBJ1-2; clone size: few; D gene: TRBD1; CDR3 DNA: TGTGCCAGCATTTTCAAACCCGATGGACAGGGGAATTGCTACACCTTC; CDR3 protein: CASIFKPDGQGNCYTF
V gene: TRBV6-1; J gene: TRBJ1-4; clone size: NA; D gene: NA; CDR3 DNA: TGTGCCAGCGCGCCGACGTGGCTCATCAATAATGAAAAACTGTTTTTT; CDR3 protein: CASAPTWLINNEKLFF
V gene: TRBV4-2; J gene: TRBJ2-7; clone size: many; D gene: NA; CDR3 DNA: TGTGCCAGCAGCCAAGCCGGTACCTACGAGCAGTACTTC; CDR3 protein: CASSQAGTYEQYF
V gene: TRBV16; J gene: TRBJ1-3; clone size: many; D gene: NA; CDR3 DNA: TGTGCCAGCAGTCGCGACAGGATTGGAAACACCATATATTTT; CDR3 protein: CASSRDRIGNTIYF
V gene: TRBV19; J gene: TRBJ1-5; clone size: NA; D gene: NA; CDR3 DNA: TGTGCCAGTAGTACAAAACAGAGCAATCAGTCCCAGCATTTT; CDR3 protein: CASSTKQSNQSQHF
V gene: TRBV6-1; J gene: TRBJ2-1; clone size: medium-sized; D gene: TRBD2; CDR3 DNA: TGTGCCAGCAGTGAAATTAGCGGGAATTACAATGAGCAGTTCTTC; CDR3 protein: CASSEISGNYNEQFF
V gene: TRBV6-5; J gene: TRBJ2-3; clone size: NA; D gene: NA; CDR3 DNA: TGTGCCAGCAGTTACGTACCCAAATGGACTAGCACAGATACGCAGTATTTT; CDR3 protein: CASSYVPKWTSTDTQYF
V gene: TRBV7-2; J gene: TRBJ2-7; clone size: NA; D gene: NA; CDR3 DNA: TGTGCCAGCAGCACCGGCCTAGCTTATACCTACGAGCAGTACTTC; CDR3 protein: CASSTGLAYTYEQYF
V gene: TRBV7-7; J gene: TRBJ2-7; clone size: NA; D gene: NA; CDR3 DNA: TGTGCTAGCAGCCCCAGTGACATGAGAGGGGAGCGGTACTTC; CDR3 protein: CASSPSDMRGERYF
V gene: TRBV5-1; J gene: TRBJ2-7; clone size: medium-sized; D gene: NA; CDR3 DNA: TGCGCCAGCAGCCCTACGCAAAACCCGTTCTACGAGCAGTACTTC; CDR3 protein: CASSPTQNPFYEQYF
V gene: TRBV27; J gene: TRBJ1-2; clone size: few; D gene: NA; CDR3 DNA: TGTGCCAGCGTTACGGGGCAGTTCTCTAACTATGGCTACACCTTC; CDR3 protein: CASVTGQFSNYGYTF
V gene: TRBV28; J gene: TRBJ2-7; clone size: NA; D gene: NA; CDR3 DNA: TGTGCGAGCAGCATGACGAACCCCCAGCAGTACGAGCAGTACTTC; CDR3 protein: CASSMTNPQQYEQYF
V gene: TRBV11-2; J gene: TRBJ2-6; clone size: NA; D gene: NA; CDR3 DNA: TGTGCCAGTCGGAGATCTGGGGCCAACGTCCTGACTTTC; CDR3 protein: CASRRSGANVLTF
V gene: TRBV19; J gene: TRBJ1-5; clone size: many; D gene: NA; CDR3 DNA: TGTGCCAGTAGTATTTCGCGGGGTCAGCCCCAGCATTTT; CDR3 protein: CASSISRGQPQHF
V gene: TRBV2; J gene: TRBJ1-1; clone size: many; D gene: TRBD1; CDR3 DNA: TGTGCCAGCAAGTACAGTTCCGGGACAGGGAACACTGAAGCTTTCTTT; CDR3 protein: CASKYSSGTGNTEAFF
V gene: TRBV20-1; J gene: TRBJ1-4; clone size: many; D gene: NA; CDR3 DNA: TGCAGTGCTAGATGGTCACTTAATGAAAAACTGTTTTTT; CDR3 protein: CSARWSLNEKLFF
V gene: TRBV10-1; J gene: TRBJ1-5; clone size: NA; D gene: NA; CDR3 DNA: TGCGCCAGCAGTGACAGTAGAGCGCCCCAGCATTTT; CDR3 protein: CASSDSRAPQHF
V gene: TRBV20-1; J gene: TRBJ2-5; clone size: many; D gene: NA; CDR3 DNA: TGCAGTGCTAGGTGGGGTTCCGAGACCCAGTACTTC; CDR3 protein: CSARWGSETQYF
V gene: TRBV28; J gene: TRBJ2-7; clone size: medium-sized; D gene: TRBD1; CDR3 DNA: TGTGCCAGCAGTTCCGGACAGGGCGGGGAGCAGTACTTC; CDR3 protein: CASSSGQGGEQYF
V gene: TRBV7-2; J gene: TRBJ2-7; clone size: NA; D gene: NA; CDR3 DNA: TGTGCCAGCAGCTCTAGCACATGGGGCTCGCGGGAGCAGTACTTC; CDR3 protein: CASSSSTWGSREQYF
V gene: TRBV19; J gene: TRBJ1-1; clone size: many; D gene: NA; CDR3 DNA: TGTGCCAGTAGTATCGACCACATGAACACTGAAGCTTTCTTT; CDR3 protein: CASSIDHMNTEAFF
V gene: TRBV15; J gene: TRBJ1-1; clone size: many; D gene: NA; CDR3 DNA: TGTGCCACCAGCCCCCGGGGGAACACTGAAGCTTTCTTT; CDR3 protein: CATSPRGNTEAFF
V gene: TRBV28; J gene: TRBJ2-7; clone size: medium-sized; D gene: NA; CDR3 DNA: TGTGCCAGCAGTTTATTATCTTGGCCTGGGACCTCGTTCTACGAGCAGTACTTC; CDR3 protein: CASSLLSWPGTSFYEQYF
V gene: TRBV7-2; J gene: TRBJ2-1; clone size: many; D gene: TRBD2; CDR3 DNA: TGTGCCAGCAGCCCAGGACCCGGACTAGCGGGGGCCAATGAGCAGTTCTTC; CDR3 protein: CASSPGPGLAGANEQFF
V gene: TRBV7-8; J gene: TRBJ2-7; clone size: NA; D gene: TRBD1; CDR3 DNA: TGTGCCAGCAGCCCTCTACAGGGGGCCTACGAGCAGTACTTC; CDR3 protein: CASSPLQGAYEQYF
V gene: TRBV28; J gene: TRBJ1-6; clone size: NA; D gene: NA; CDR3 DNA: TGTGCCAGAAGTTTCGTGCAGTCGAATTCACCCCTCCAATTT; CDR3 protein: CARSFVQSNSPLQF
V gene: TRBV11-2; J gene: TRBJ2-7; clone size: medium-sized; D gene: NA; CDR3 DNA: TGTGCCAGCAGCCCGTCGGTGGGCTCCTACGAGCAGTACTTC; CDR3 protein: CASSPSVGSYEQYF
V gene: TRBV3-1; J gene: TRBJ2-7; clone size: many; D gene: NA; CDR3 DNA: TGTGCCAGCAGCCAAGCGCAGGCTTACGAGCAGTACTTC; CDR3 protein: CASSQAQAYEQYF
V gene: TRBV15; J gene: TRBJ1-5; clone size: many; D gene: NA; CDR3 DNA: TGTGCCACCAGCAGAGACAGGGGCAATCAGCCCCAGCATTTT; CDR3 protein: CATSRDRGNQPQHF
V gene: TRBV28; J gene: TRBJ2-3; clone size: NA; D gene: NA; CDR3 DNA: TGTGTCAGCATTAGCTTCGCGTATACAGATACGCAGTATTTT; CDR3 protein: CVSISFAYTDTQYF
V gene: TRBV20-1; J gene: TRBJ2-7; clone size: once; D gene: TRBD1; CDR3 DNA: TGCAGTGCTAGGATCCCGAAGGGACAGGCGTACGAGCAGTACTTC; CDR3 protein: CSARIPKGQAYEQYF
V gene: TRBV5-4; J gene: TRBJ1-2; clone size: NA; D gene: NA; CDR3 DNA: TGTGCCAGCAGCCCGGACAGTTGGGGCGGCCACACCTTC; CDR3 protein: CASSPDSWGGHTF
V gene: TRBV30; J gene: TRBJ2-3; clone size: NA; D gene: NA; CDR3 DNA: TGTGCCTGGAGTGTCGGGGAGGTGTCAGATACGCAGTATTTT; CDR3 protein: CAWSVGEVSDTQYF
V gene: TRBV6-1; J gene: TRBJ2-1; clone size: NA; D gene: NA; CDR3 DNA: TGTGCCAGTAGCCCCGGGGGACAGTGTTCGTTCTTC; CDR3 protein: CASSPGGQCSFF
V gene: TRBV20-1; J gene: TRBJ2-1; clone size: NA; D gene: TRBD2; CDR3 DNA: TGCAGTGGAGGGACTAGCGGGGGGAATGAGCAGTTCTTC; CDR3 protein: CSGGTSGGNEQFF
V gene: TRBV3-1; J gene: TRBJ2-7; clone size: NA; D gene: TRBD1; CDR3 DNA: TGTGCCCGCAGCCTACCGGGACAGGGTTCCTACGAGCACTACTTC; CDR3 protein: CARSLPGQGSYEHYF
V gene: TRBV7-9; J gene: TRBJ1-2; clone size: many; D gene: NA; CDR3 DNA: TGTGCCAGCAGCTTCCAGGCCAACTATGGCTACACCTTC; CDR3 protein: CASSFQANYGYTF
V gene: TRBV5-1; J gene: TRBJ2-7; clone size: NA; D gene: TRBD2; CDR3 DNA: TGCGCCAGCAGCGGGACTAGCCCCTACGAGCAGTACTTC; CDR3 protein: CASSGTSPYEQYF
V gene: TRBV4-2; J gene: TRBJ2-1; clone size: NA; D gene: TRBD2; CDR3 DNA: TGTGCCAGCAGCCCGGAGACTAGCGAGTACAATGAGCAGTTCTTC; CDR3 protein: CASSPETSEYNEQFF
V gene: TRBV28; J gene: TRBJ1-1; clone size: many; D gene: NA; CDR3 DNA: TGTGCCAGCGAAATGGACCCAAACTTGAACACTGAAGCTTTCTTT; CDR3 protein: CASEMDPNLNTEAFF
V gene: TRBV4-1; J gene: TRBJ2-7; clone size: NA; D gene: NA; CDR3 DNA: TGCGCGAGCAGCCAACCTGAGACTCCCCTTTCCTACGAGCAGAACTTC; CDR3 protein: CASSQPETPLSYEQNF
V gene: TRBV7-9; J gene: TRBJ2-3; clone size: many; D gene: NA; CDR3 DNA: TGTGCCAGCAGCTTAGAGAGGGCCACAGATACGCAGTATTTT; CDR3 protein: CASSLERATDTQYF
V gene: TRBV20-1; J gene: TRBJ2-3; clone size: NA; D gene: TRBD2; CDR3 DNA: TGCAGTGCTAGCCCGAGCGGGAGGGCGGGTACAGATACGCAGTATTTT; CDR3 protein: CSASPSGRAGTDTQYF
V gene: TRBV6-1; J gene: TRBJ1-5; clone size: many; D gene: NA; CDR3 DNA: TGTGCCAGCAGAATTCTAACAGGAGACAATCAGCCCCAGCATTTT; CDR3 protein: CASRILTGDNQPQHF
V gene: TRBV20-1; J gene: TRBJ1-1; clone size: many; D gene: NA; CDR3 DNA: TGCAGTGCCTACGGATTGCTGAACACTGAAGCTTTCTTT; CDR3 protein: CSAYGLLNTEAFF
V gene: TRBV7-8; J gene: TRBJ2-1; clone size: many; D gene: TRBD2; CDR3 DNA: TGTGCCAGCAGCTTAGCGGGGGGCGGGAGGGCCGATGAGCAGTTCTTC; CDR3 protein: CASSLAGGGRADEQFF
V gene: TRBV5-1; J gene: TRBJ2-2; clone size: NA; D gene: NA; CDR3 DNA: TGCGCCAGCAGCTCTGGGGCAGGGGAGCTGTTTTTT; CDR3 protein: CASSSGAGELFF
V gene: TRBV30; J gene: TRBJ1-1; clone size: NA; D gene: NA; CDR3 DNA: TGTGCCTGGAGTCGTGAGGTTCGGACTGAAGCTTTCTTT; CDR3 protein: CAWSREVRTEAFF
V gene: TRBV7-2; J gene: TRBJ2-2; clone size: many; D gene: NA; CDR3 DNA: TGTGCCAGCAGCTTGCTACAGGTTTTCACCGGGGAGCTGTTTTTT; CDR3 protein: CASSLLQVFTGELFF